These T cell receptor beta chains were read from a single sample in a study of CD8 T cells in ankylosing spondylitis. In TCRdb, the 5' RACE reads were re-called with MiXCR into one record per CDR3 protein. The sample holds around 140,000 distinct CDR3 sequences, approximately 17% seen once. The specimen sequenced was blood, either unsorted or a sorted T cell fraction (not recorded which). The receptors shown here come from a male donor with ankylosing spondylitis. The CDR3 runs from the conserved cysteine through the conserved F or W. Fields, in order: clone size, D gene, CDR3 length, J gene, V gene, CDR3 DNA, CDR3 protein. The D gene is left open where the match is weak. Where a row states a size, it is once, few, many or the class of an expanded clone; other rows omit it.

clone_size: .
d_call: .
cdr3_length: 16
j_call: TRBJ2-1
v_call: TRBV7-6
cdr3_nt: TGTGCCAGCAGCTTAGGCGGCGGGATCAGGTACAATGAGCAGTTCTTC
cdr3_aa: CASSLGGGIRYNEQFF

clone_size: once
d_call: TRBD2
cdr3_length: 14
j_call: TRBJ2-1
v_call: TRBV6-4
cdr3_nt: TGTGCCAGCAGCTTGACTAGCGGGAACAGTGAGCAGTTCTTC
cdr3_aa: CASSLTSGNSEQFF

clone_size: few
d_call: .
cdr3_length: 15
j_call: TRBJ2-1
v_call: TRBV4-2
cdr3_nt: TGTGCCAGCAGCCAGGTCCAGGGAGACTACAATGAGCAGTTCTTC
cdr3_aa: CASSQVQGDYNEQFF

clone_size: few
d_call: .
cdr3_length: 14
j_call: TRBJ2-3
v_call: TRBV4-3
cdr3_nt: TGCGCCAGCAGCCAAGCAGAAGGCACAGATACGCAGTATTTT
cdr3_aa: CASSQAEGTDTQYF

clone_size: .
d_call: .
cdr3_length: 13
j_call: TRBJ1-2
v_call: TRBV20-1
cdr3_nt: TGCAGTGCTAGAGAGAAGGGGAGGCATGGCTACACCTTC
cdr3_aa: CSAREKGRHGYTF

clone_size: .
d_call: .
cdr3_length: 15
j_call: TRBJ2-3
v_call: TRBV27
cdr3_nt: TGTGCCAGCTCCCTTGGGGGAAGTAACACAGATACGCAGTATTTT
cdr3_aa: CASSLGGSNTDTQYF

clone_size: .
d_call: TRBD1
cdr3_length: 12
j_call: TRBJ1-4
v_call: TRBV27
cdr3_nt: TGTGCCAGCAGCAGGGACAGGCTCGAACTGTTTTTT
cdr3_aa: CASSRDRLELFF

clone_size: few
d_call: TRBD2
cdr3_length: 14
j_call: TRBJ2-5
v_call: TRBV7-9
cdr3_nt: TGTGCCAGCAGCTTAGCACTAGCGGTTGAGACCCAGTACTTC
cdr3_aa: CASSLALAVETQYF

clone_size: few
d_call: .
cdr3_length: 12
j_call: TRBJ2-7
v_call: TRBV29-1
cdr3_nt: TGCAGCGTTGAGGAGAGCTCCTACGAGCAGTACTTC
cdr3_aa: CSVEESSYEQYF

clone_size: few
d_call: .
cdr3_length: 14
j_call: TRBJ2-2
v_call: TRBV20-1
cdr3_nt: TGCAGTGCTAGAGATCGGGACGGAACCGGGGAGCTGTTTTTT
cdr3_aa: CSARDRDGTGELFF

clone_size: few
d_call: TRBD1
cdr3_length: 19
j_call: TRBJ2-2
v_call: TRBV7-6
cdr3_nt: TGTGCCAGCAGCTTAGGAGGTGGCAGGGGGTCGGGGCCCACCGGGGAGCTGTTTTTT
cdr3_aa: CASSLGGGRGSGPTGELFF

clone_size: .
d_call: TRBD1
cdr3_length: 16
j_call: TRBJ1-1
v_call: TRBV20-1
cdr3_nt: TGCAGTGCCCCTCCCGGACAGGGGGCAATAGGGACTGAAGCTTTCTTT
cdr3_aa: CSAPPGQGAIGTEAFF

clone_size: many
d_call: TRBD1
cdr3_length: 13
j_call: TRBJ1-5
v_call: TRBV27
cdr3_nt: TGTGCCAGCAGAGGACAGGGGAGATCGCCCCAGCATTTT
cdr3_aa: CASRGQGRSPQHF

clone_size: few
d_call: .
cdr3_length: 14
j_call: TRBJ1-6
v_call: TRBV12-3/TRBV12-4
cdr3_nt: TGTGCCAGCAGCCTCATCGGGGGTGGGTCACCCCTCCACTTT
cdr3_aa: CASSLIGGGSPLHF

clone_size: few
d_call: .
cdr3_length: 11
j_call: TRBJ2-7
v_call: TRBV6-2/TRBV6-3
cdr3_nt: TGTGCCAGCAGTTACTCGAAGGTGCAGTACTTC
cdr3_aa: CASSYSKVQYF

clone_size: few
d_call: .
cdr3_length: 17
j_call: TRBJ2-5
v_call: TRBV29-1
cdr3_nt: TGCAGCGTTGAAGGACAGGGGAGGGGATTTGGGCAAGAGACCCAGTACTTC
cdr3_aa: CSVEGQGRGFGQETQYF

clone_size: .
d_call: TRBD2
cdr3_length: 14
j_call: TRBJ2-7
v_call: TRBV7-9
cdr3_nt: TGTGCCAGCAGCGATGCGGGAGAGACCTACGAGCAGTACTTC
cdr3_aa: CASSDAGETYEQYF

clone_size: .
d_call: .
cdr3_length: 14
j_call: TRBJ2-7
v_call: TRBV4-3
cdr3_nt: TGCGCCAGCAGCCAAGTGGTGTCAGGCTACGAGCAGTACTTC
cdr3_aa: CASSQVVSGYEQYF

clone_size: few
d_call: .
cdr3_length: 15
j_call: TRBJ1-5
v_call: TRBV12-3/TRBV12-4
cdr3_nt: TGTGCCAGCAGTTTAGGACAATATAGCAATCAGCCCCAGCATTTT
cdr3_aa: CASSLGQYSNQPQHF

clone_size: many
d_call: .
cdr3_length: 12
j_call: TRBJ2-7
v_call: TRBV29-1
cdr3_nt: TGCAGCGTTGAAGCACTAAGTGGCGAGCAGTACTTC
cdr3_aa: CSVEALSGEQYF

clone_size: .
d_call: TRBD1
cdr3_length: 15
j_call: TRBJ2-7
v_call: TRBV7-3
cdr3_nt: TGTGCCAGCAGCCTCGGGACAGGGGGTGCCTACGAGCAGTACTTC
cdr3_aa: CASSLGTGGAYEQYF

clone_size: few
d_call: .
cdr3_length: 13
j_call: TRBJ2-3
v_call: TRBV14
cdr3_nt: TGTGCCAGCAGCCAAATAGAAGATGATACGCAGTATTTT
cdr3_aa: CASSQIEDDTQYF

clone_size: few
d_call: TRBD2
cdr3_length: 16
j_call: TRBJ2-2
v_call: TRBV14
cdr3_nt: TGTGCCAGCAGCCCCGGAGCGGGAGTAGGCTCCGGGGAGCTGTTTTTT
cdr3_aa: CASSPGAGVGSGELFF

clone_size: few
d_call: .
cdr3_length: 16
j_call: TRBJ2-7
v_call: TRBV5-5
cdr3_nt: TGTGCCAGCAGCTTGTCCCGGGGGATTTACTCCTACGAGCAGTACTTC
cdr3_aa: CASSLSRGIYSYEQYF

clone_size: many
d_call: .
cdr3_length: 14
j_call: TRBJ2-7
v_call: TRBV15
cdr3_nt: TGTGCCACCAGCTTCGGCCAGCCGAACTACGAGCAGTACTTC
cdr3_aa: CATSFGQPNYEQYF

clone_size: .
d_call: .
cdr3_length: 15
j_call: TRBJ2-7
v_call: TRBV21-1
cdr3_nt: TGTGCCAGCAGCAAAGTACTAGGCAGGGACTACGAGCAGTACTTC
cdr3_aa: CASSKVLGRDYEQYF

clone_size: .
d_call: TRBD1
cdr3_length: 18
j_call: TRBJ2-5
v_call: TRBV29-1
cdr3_nt: TGCAGCGTTGAAAGCCAACAAAACTTGAGGGACAGTCAAGAGACCCAGTACTTC
cdr3_aa: CSVESQQNLRDSQETQYF

clone_size: few
d_call: .
cdr3_length: 14
j_call: TRBJ2-3
v_call: TRBV7-9
cdr3_nt: TGTGCCAGCAGCATCGTTACTAGCACAGATACGCAGTATTTT
cdr3_aa: CASSIVTSTDTQYF

clone_size: few
d_call: .
cdr3_length: 15
j_call: TRBJ2-7
v_call: TRBV4-1
cdr3_nt: TGCGCCAGCAGCCAAATAACGGGTATCCCCTACGAGCAGTACTTC
cdr3_aa: CASSQITGIPYEQYF

clone_size: many
d_call: TRBD2
cdr3_length: 14
j_call: TRBJ2-3
v_call: TRBV5-1
cdr3_nt: TGCGCCAGCAGCCCTAGCGGCAGCACAGATACGCAGTATTTT
cdr3_aa: CASSPSGSTDTQYF

clone_size: few
d_call: TRBD2
cdr3_length: 16
j_call: TRBJ2-1
v_call: TRBV7-9
cdr3_nt: TGTGCCAGCAGCTTAGCGCAACTAGCGGGAGGTCATGAGCAGTTCTTC
cdr3_aa: CASSLAQLAGGHEQFF

clone_size: few
d_call: .
cdr3_length: 14
j_call: TRBJ1-1
v_call: TRBV4-2
cdr3_nt: TGTGCCAGCAGCCCACTACGGGGTGGGACTGAAGCTTTCTTT
cdr3_aa: CASSPLRGGTEAFF

clone_size: .
d_call: TRBD2
cdr3_length: 13
j_call: TRBJ2-3
v_call: TRBV27
cdr3_nt: TGTGCCAGCGGGGGGGATGGCACAGATACGCAGTATTTT
cdr3_aa: CASGGDGTDTQYF

clone_size: .
d_call: TRBD1
cdr3_length: 16
j_call: TRBJ2-7
v_call: TRBV3-1
cdr3_nt: TGTGCCAGCAGTCGAGGTGGGACAGGGGGCTCCTACGAGCAGTACTTC
cdr3_aa: CASSRGGTGGSYEQYF

clone_size: few
d_call: TRBD1
cdr3_length: 15
j_call: TRBJ2-7
v_call: TRBV28
cdr3_nt: TGTGCCAGCAGTTACCCCGGGACAGGCAACTACGAGCAGTACTTC
cdr3_aa: CASSYPGTGNYEQYF

clone_size: .
d_call: TRBD1
cdr3_length: 16
j_call: TRBJ2-3
v_call: TRBV28
cdr3_nt: TGTGCCAGCAGTTTGCAGGGGGCGCAAGTCACAGATACGCAGTATTTT
cdr3_aa: CASSLQGAQVTDTQYF

clone_size: few
d_call: .
cdr3_length: 15
j_call: TRBJ1-6
v_call: TRBV25-1
cdr3_nt: TGTGCCAGCAGCCCGACGCTACTGGGTAATTCACCCCTCCACTTT
cdr3_aa: CASSPTLLGNSPLHF

clone_size: few
d_call: .
cdr3_length: 19
j_call: TRBJ2-2
v_call: TRBV4-3
cdr3_nt: TGCGCCAGCAGCCAAGGCCATGGGCGGTCGGTTGTGGGGACCGGGGAGCTGTTTTTT
cdr3_aa: CASSQGHGRSVVGTGELFF

clone_size: few
d_call: .
cdr3_length: 14
j_call: TRBJ2-5
v_call: TRBV28
cdr3_nt: TGTGCCAGCAGTTTCGGCAGAGTACAAGAGACCCAGTACTTC
cdr3_aa: CASSFGRVQETQYF

clone_size: few
d_call: .
cdr3_length: 14
j_call: TRBJ2-7
v_call: TRBV9
cdr3_nt: TGTGCCAGCAGCCCACCTCTAGCGACCTACGAGCAGTACTTC
cdr3_aa: CASSPPLATYEQYF

clone_size: .
d_call: TRBD1
cdr3_length: 16
j_call: TRBJ2-3
v_call: TRBV7-6
cdr3_nt: TGTGCCAGCAGCTCAAGGACAGGGTCCAGCACAGATACGCAGTATTTT
cdr3_aa: CASSSRTGSSTDTQYF

clone_size: .
d_call: .
cdr3_length: 13
j_call: TRBJ1-1
v_call: TRBV27
cdr3_nt: TGTGCCAGCAGTCTTGACAGTAGCACTGAAGCTTTCTTT
cdr3_aa: CASSLDSSTEAFF

clone_size: .
d_call: TRBD2
cdr3_length: 16
j_call: TRBJ2-5
v_call: TRBV28
cdr3_nt: TGTGCCAGCAGTTTCTGGACTAGCGGGAGGATAGAGACCCAGTACTTC
cdr3_aa: CASSFWTSGRIETQYF

clone_size: few
d_call: .
cdr3_length: 13
j_call: TRBJ1-4
v_call: TRBV5-6
cdr3_nt: TGTGCCAGCAGCTCGCCGTCGAATGAAAAACTGTTTTTT
cdr3_aa: CASSSPSNEKLFF

clone_size: .
d_call: TRBD2
cdr3_length: 15
j_call: TRBJ2-1
v_call: TRBV7-9
cdr3_nt: TGTGCCAGCAGCGCGCCAACTAGCGAGTACAATGAGCAGTTCTTC
cdr3_aa: CASSAPTSEYNEQFF

clone_size: .
d_call: TRBD2
cdr3_length: 15
j_call: TRBJ2-1
v_call: TRBV19
cdr3_nt: TGTGCCAGTAGTATAGTGAGCGGGAAATACAATGAGCAGTTCTTC
cdr3_aa: CASSIVSGKYNEQFF

clone_size: .
d_call: .
cdr3_length: 13
j_call: TRBJ2-1
v_call: TRBV7-3
cdr3_nt: TGTGCCAGCAGCTTAAATCCCGCCAATGAGCAGTTCTTC
cdr3_aa: CASSLNPANEQFF

clone_size: few
d_call: .
cdr3_length: 14
j_call: TRBJ1-1
v_call: TRBV7-9
cdr3_nt: TGTGCCAGCAGCTTAGTTCTCGGGGGCACTGAAGCTTTCTTT
cdr3_aa: CASSLVLGGTEAFF

clone_size: .
d_call: .
cdr3_length: 16
j_call: TRBJ1-1
v_call: TRBV6-2/TRBV6-3
cdr3_nt: TGTGCCAGCAGTTACGACCCCCTACCGATGAGGACTGAAGCTTTCTTT
cdr3_aa: CASSYDPLPMRTEAFF

clone_size: .
d_call: TRBD1
cdr3_length: 14
j_call: TRBJ2-7
v_call: TRBV7-9
cdr3_nt: TGTGCCAGCAGCTTAGCCGGACAGGTCTACGAGCAGTACTTC
cdr3_aa: CASSLAGQVYEQYF

clone_size: .
d_call: .
cdr3_length: 14
j_call: TRBJ1-5
v_call: TRBV6-5
cdr3_nt: TGTGCCAGCAGTTACTCAGGAGAGAATCAGCCCCAGCATTTT
cdr3_aa: CASSYSGENQPQHF

clone_size: few
d_call: .
cdr3_length: 11
j_call: TRBJ1-2
v_call: TRBV7-9
cdr3_nt: TGTGCCACCACCGTGGCTCATGGCTACACCTTC
cdr3_aa: CATTVAHGYTF

clone_size: few
d_call: .
cdr3_length: 11
j_call: TRBJ1-5
v_call: TRBV12-3/TRBV12-4
cdr3_nt: TGTGCCAGCAGTTTAGGACAGGCCCAGCATTTT
cdr3_aa: CASSLGQAQHF

clone_size: .
d_call: .
cdr3_length: 10
j_call: TRBJ1-2
v_call: TRBV9
cdr3_nt: TGTGCCAGCAGGGGGCCCGGCTACACCTTC
cdr3_aa: CASRGPGYTF

clone_size: .
d_call: .
cdr3_length: 15
j_call: TRBJ1-2
v_call: TRBV20-1
cdr3_nt: TGCAGTGCTAGACCCATTATCAAGCCAGACGGTGGCTACACCTTC
cdr3_aa: CSARPIIKPDGGYTF